The clone carrying this T cell receptor (beta chain) has a handful of counts. V was pared by 4 bases and J by 4 bases, with 5 bases of the junction left unmatched. Germline lookup yields CDR1 SGHRS and CDR2 YFSETQ. The CDR3 sequence is 14 residues long. The record originates from a study of long-term antiretroviral therapy in people with HIV. Survey level was the resolution at which the v3.0 immunoSEQ assay ran. This table comes from immunoSEQ multiplex PCR, and its TCRdb copy is limited to in-frame clones, with some not included. The table has about 39,000 clones, 85% to 90% seen once; the top ten hold 4.5% to 6%.

The input for sequencing was unsorted PBMCs, taken 3.1 years after starting antiretroviral therapy. V is TRBV5-1 and J is TRBJ2-7; TRBD1 matches at 10 bases. This receptor was obtained from a woman in her forties or fifties with HIV. The CDR3, as DNA: TGCGCCAGCAGCCCTGGACAGGGGGTTTACGAGCAGTACTTC. This translates into CASSPGQGVYEQYF.